The 8 T cell receptor beta chains listed next were all sequenced from one sample in a study of blood T cells in healthy people across ages. Primers used in a second PCR of about 7 to 11 cycles were a sample-barcoded 5' primer and a J-beta primer mix. TCRdb reanalysed the 5' RACE reads using MiXCR and keeps one entry per CDR3 protein. The sample has hundreds of thousands of distinct CDR3 sequences, less than 40% seen once. The sequencing sample was made of blood. These receptors originate from a woman of 80 years or more in good health.

This clonotype appeared many times. The V call is TRBV20-1, the J call TRBJ2-5, with D possibly matching TRBD1 (5 bases). Trimming pared 6 bases from V and 0 bases from J, leaving 14 bases between. The CDR3 covers 14 residues. Germline values: CDR1 DFQATT, CDR2 SNEGSKA (reference sequence). CDR3 region: CSARQGAYQETQYF. CDR3 bases: TGCAGTGCAAGGCAAGGGGCGTACCAAGAGACCCAGTACTTC.

This clonotype was detected only once. This clone may be a read error of a much larger clone one base away. V gene TRBV6-2 or TRBV6-3 combines with J gene TRBJ1-2, with TRBD1 as a possible D gene (5 bases). There are 17 residues in the CDR3. The V and J ends lost 0 bases and 8 bases respectively, with 22 bases between them. CDR1 is MNHEY and CDR2 is SVGEGT in the germline V gene. CDR3 in amino acids: CASSYSSCRQPQVGYTF. CDR3 coding DNA: TGTGCCAGCAGTTACTCAAGTTGTCGACAGCCCCAAGTCGGCTACACCTTC.

This clonotype was counted ten times or more. The chain recombines TRBV6-5 with TRBJ1-2; D remains unclear. Trimming shortened V by 8 bases and J by 5 bases, and 15 bases separated the two germline ends. The CDR3 runs 13 residues. The germline gives CDR1 MNHEY, CDR2 SVGAGI. CDR3 sequence reads: CASSRDPSYGYTF. As DNA, the CDR3 is TGTGCCAGCTCCCGGGATCCCTCGTATGGCTACACCTTC.

This clonotype was recorded many times. CDR3 sequence: CASSYPTDRDELFLRNEQFF. The CDR3 nucleotides read TGTGCCAGCAGTTACCCAACGGACAGGGATGAACTCTTCTTACGAAATGAGCAGTTCTTC. This sequence joins TRBV6-2 or TRBV6-3 and TRBJ2-1; 8 nucleotides line up with TRBD1. This CDR3 is 20 amino acids long. In germline, CDR1 is MNHEY, CDR2 SVGEGT. Trimming removed 2 bases from V and 7 bases from J; junction bases left unmatched: 22.

Points on this clonotype: This is likely a read error, given that the CDR3 carries no conserved phenylalanine or tryptophan at its end. V and J are TRBV29-1 and TRBJ1-2; perhaps TRBD1 as D (5 bases). With 4 bases removed from V and 6 bases from J, the gap between germline ends came to 15 bases. Germline assignment: CDR1 SQVTM and CDR2 ANQGSEA. The CDR3 consists of 13 residues. The CDR3 is CSVGGRLRDGYTV. The DNA of the CDR3 is TGCAGCGTTGGAGGAAGACTCAGGGATGGCTACACCGTC.

The chain carries TRBV6-1 and TRBJ1-1; D unresolved. Germline-derived CDR1 and CDR2 are MNHNS and SASEGT. V was clipped by 8 bases and J by 5 bases, with 12 bases between them. The CDR3 is made up of 12 amino acids. Here the CDR3 reads CASGVALTEAFF. CDR3 DNA: TGTGCCAGCGGTGTAGCACTAACTGAAGCTTTCTTT.

With respect to this clonotype: One base away lies a much larger clone, so this may be a sequencing read error. This chain joins TRBV3-1 and TRBJ2-5; D is ambiguous. The CDR3 runs 14 residues. The germline V gene encodes CDR1 LGHDT and CDR2 YNNKEL (reference sequence). V lost 4 bases and J 1 base, leaving 10 bases between the germline ends. The CDR3 bases are TGTGCCAGCAGCCCGACCCTGCTCCAAGAGACCCAGTACTTC. This encodes CASSPTLLQETQYF.

This clonotype was recorded many times. The chain carries TRBV30 and TRBJ2-7; no definite D call. V was clipped by 1 base and J by 5 bases, with 6 bases between them. In germline, CDR1 is GTSNPN, CDR2 SVGIG (reference sequence). The CDR3 consists of 11 residues. As DNA, the CDR3 is TGTGCCTGGAGTGGGCGGAACGAGCAGTACTTC. It is translated as CAWSGRNEQYF.